This T cell receptor (beta chain) was found in a study of cytomegalovirus exposure and HLA in healthy donors. Notes on the study in general: It was only CMV serostatus that was available as immune exposure information.

A note on this clone: As yet, its antigen is unknown.

The V end was cut by 1 base, the J end by 9 bases, with 10 bases between. Germline V gene lookup returns CDR1 MGHDK and CDR2 SYGVNS. The CDR3 extends over 12 amino acids. PCR involved 60 Vbeta and 13 Jbeta primers. Only in-frame clones appear in the TCRdb table, and some are missing; sequencing was by immunoSEQ multiplex PCR. The profile covers some 140,000 clones, with 70% to 90% appearing a single time and roughly 5.3% taken by the ten largest. The sequenced material came from PBMCs. The sequence derives from a middle-aged woman in good health and CMV-seropositive. The V gene is TRBV25-1, the J gene TRBJ2-7, with D uncertain. The CDR3 spells CASSESAGGQYF. CDR3 DNA sequence: TGTGCCAGCAGTGAATCGGCAGGTGGGCAGTACTTC.